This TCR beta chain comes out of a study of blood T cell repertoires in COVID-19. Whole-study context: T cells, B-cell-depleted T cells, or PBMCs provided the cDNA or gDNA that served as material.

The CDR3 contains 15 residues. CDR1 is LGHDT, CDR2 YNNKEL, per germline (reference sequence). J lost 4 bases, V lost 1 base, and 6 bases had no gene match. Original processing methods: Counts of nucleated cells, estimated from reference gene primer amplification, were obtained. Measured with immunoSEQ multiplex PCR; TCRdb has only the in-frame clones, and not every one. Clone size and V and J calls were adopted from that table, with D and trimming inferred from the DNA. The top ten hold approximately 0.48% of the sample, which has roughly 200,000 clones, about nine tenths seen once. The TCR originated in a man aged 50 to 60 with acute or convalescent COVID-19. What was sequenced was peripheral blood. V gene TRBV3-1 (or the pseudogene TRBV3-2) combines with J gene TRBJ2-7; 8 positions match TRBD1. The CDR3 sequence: CASSQGLGQGYEQYF. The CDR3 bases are TGTGCCAGCAGCCAAGGCCTCGGACAGGGTTACGAGCAGTACTTC.